This TCR beta chain stems from a study of blood T cell repertoires in COVID-19. In this sample, this clone turned up a few times. Measured with immunoSEQ multiplex PCR; TCRdb has only the in-frame clones, and not every one. The profile shows about 35,000 clones, approximately 80% of them singletons. Trimming took 5 bases from V and 6 from J; bases not matched to a gene: 8. CDR1 GTSNPN and CDR2 SVGIG come from the germline V gene (reference sequence). The CDR3 has 14 amino acids. This TCR came from a man aged 55 to 70 in a cohort sampled during active COVID-19. Source material: peripheral blood. The chain links TRBV30 to TRBJ1-2, with TRBD1 identical over 11 bases. Here the CDR3 reads CAWVRDRGINGYTF. CDR3 in DNA: TGTGCCTGGGTTAGGGACAGGGGGATCAATGGCTACACCTTC. The full variable domain, in which reference TRBV30 and TRBJ1-2 provide the parts outside the CDR3, is SQTIHQWPATLVQPVGSPLSLECTVEGTSNPNLYWYRQAAGRGLQLLFYSVGIGQISSEVPQNLSASRPQDRQFILSSKKLLLSDSGFYLCAWVRDRGINGYTFGSGTRLTVV.